This TCR beta chain was sequenced during a study of shared clonotypes between healthy human individuals. TCRdb's copy holds only in-frame clones and misses some; the assay was immunoSEQ multiplex PCR. The sample records around 1.9 million clones, roughly 91% being singletons. Broader study findings: A few donors showed sharing of around 5.3% of naive CD4 clonotypes. Compared with memory subsets, naive subsets generally had larger estimated richness.

CD8 cells classed as naive were CD45RO-negative and positively selected for CCR7, excluding terminally differentiated effector memory CD45RA+ cells. About this clone: Its specificity is not known. At the DNA level, this CDR3 is encoded by other sequences in the same sample as well.

Losses at the gene ends were 5 bases for V and 4 bases for J; bases not matched to a gene: 7. This CDR3 is built from 15 residues. Germline loops: CDR1 SGDLS, CDR2 YYNGEE. The clonotype comes from a man aged 18 to 30 in good health. Some clones in this sample may be carry-over from other donors' samples. Sequencing used naive CD8+ T cells from PBMCs. The chain couples TRBV9 to TRBJ2-1; 9 positions match TRBD2. The CDR3 DNA reads as TGTGCCAGCAGTGCATTAGCGGGAGAATACAATGAGCAGTTCTTC. Amino acid sequence: CASSALAGEYNEQFF.